A selection of T cell receptor beta chains follows, all from one sample in a study of T cell changes during pregnancy in multiple sclerosis. Clones were read by immunoSEQ multiplex PCR, and TCRdb kept only the in-frame ones, dropping some. The table includes 99,000 or so clones, 85% to 95% detected once. Sequencing was performed on peripheral blood, taken after pregnancy. These receptors originate from a female donor with multiple sclerosis, enrolled in a pregnancy study. Both conserved end residues are part of each CDR3. D genes are given only for firm matches. Part of the rows lack a size; the others show once, few, many or a class for expanded clones.

v_gene,abundance,j_gene,d_gene,len,CDR3nt,CDR3aa
TRBV7-9,-,TRBJ2-7,TRBD1,17,TGTGCCAGCACCTCCGGGACAGGGACGGTTTTGGACTACGAGCAGTACTTC,CASTSGTGTVLDYEQYF
TRBV27,-,TRBJ2-1,TRBD1,13,TGTGCCAGCAGTGGGGGACAGGAAGTTGAGCAGTTCTTC,CASSGGQEVEQFF
TRBV27,-,TRBJ1-1,TRBD1,10,TGTGCCAACTCGACAGGGGTGACTTTCTTT,CANSTGVTFF
TRBV6-5,-,TRBJ1-2,-,12,TGTGCCAGCAGGGGGCCAAACTATGGCTACACCTTC,CASRGPNYGYTF
TRBV13,-,TRBJ2-7,-,13,TGTGCCAGCAGAGGGCGGGCTTCCTACGAGCAGTACTTC,CASRGRASYEQYF
TRBV4-2,once,TRBJ2-2,-,16,TGTGCCAGCAGCCAACGGACCGGGACTCAACCCGGGGAGCTGTTTTTT,CASSQRTGTQPGELFF
TRBV5-5,-,TRBJ2-1,TRBD2,13,TGTGCCAGCAGCCCCGGGACTAGCAATGAGCAGTTCTTC,CASSPGTSNEQFF
TRBV7-9,-,TRBJ1-3,-,16,TGTGCCAGCAGCTTAGTGGCGGGTTCAGCTGGAAACACCATATATTTT,CASSLVAGSAGNTIYF
TRBV15,-,TRBJ2-7,TRBD2,14,TGTGCCACCAGGCCGACTAGCGGGAGGAACGAGCAGTACTTC,CATRPTSGRNEQYF
TRBV7-2,once,TRBJ2-7,-,13,TGTGCCAGCAGCTTAGGAGGAGTCTACGAGCAGTACTTC,CASSLGGVYEQYF
TRBV30,-,TRBJ2-1,-,12,TGTGCCTGGGGGACAAGCTACAATGAGCAGTTCTTC,CAWGTSYNEQFF
TRBV19,-,TRBJ1-1,-,13,TGTGCTACGGGTCCCACAATGAACACTGAAGCTTTCTTT,CATGPTMNTEAFF
TRBV12-5,-,TRBJ2-3,TRBD2,17,TGTGCTAGTGGTGCAGGGACTAGCGGGAGAGGGACAGATACGCAGTATTTT,CASGAGTSGRGTDTQYF
TRBV5-4,few,TRBJ1-1,-,13,TGTGCCAGCAGCGCCGACAGGAACACTGAAGCTTTCTTT,CASSADRNTEAFF
TRBV30,-,TRBJ1-1,TRBD1,14,TGTGCCTGGAGGACGTACAGGGGAAACACTGAAGCTTTCTTT,CAWRTYRGNTEAFF
TRBV27,-,TRBJ1-1,-,13,TGTGCCACTGGTAAACCGCTCGGGGAGAAGGCTTTCTTT,CATGKPLGEKAFF
TRBV11-2,-,TRBJ1-1,-,15,TGTGCCAGCAGCTTACTGTGGGCCCCGAACACTGAAGCTTTCTTT,CASSLLWAPNTEAFF
TRBV19,-,TRBJ1-5,TRBD1,16,TGTGCCAGTAGTAGAAAGGACAGGGGGACAAATCAGCCCCAGCATTTT,CASSRKDRGTNQPQHF
TRBV9,-,TRBJ2-1,TRBD2,14,TGTGCCAGCAGCGCCGGGACTAGCTCCAATGAGCAGTTCTTC,CASSAGTSSNEQFF
TRBV30,-,TRBJ1-3,-,14,TGTGCCTGGAGTGACCAGGCGTCTGGAAACACCATATATTTT,CAWSDQASGNTIYF
TRBV4-1,-,TRBJ2-1,TRBD1,14,TGCGCCAGCAGCCAAGATGTAGATGGGGACAGGGCGTTCTTC,CASSQDVDGDRAFF
TRBV9,-,TRBJ2-1,TRBD2,15,TGTGCCAGCAGCGTAGACGGGAGGGCCCACAATGAGCAGTTCTTC,CASSVDGRAHNEQFF
TRBV5-4,once,TRBJ2-3,-,13,TGTGCCAGCAGCTTTCCTAGCACAGATACGCAGTATTTT,CASSFPSTDTQYF
TRBV27,-,TRBJ2-7,TRBD1,14,TGTGCCAGCTCCACCGGGACAGGGGGCTCCGAGCAGTACTTC,CASSTGTGGSEQYF
TRBV30,-,TRBJ2-7,TRBD2,12,TGTGCCTGGAGTGTGGGGGGGTACGAGCAGTACTTC,CAWSVGGYEQYF